The TCR beta chain under discussion was sequenced for a study of technical replicates of blood from a handful of donors. The V and J ends lost 3 bases and 7 bases respectively, with 16 bases between them. CDR3 length: 15 residues. Germline CDR1 and CDR2: MNHNS and SASEGT. TCRdb's copy holds only in-frame clones and misses some; the assay was immunoSEQ multiplex PCR. This sample has tens of thousands of clones, with 92% found just once. The V and J genes are TRBV6-1 and TRBJ1-5, with TRBD1 as a possible D gene (5 bases). This receptor was obtained from a human donor in good health. Source material: T cells isolated from PBMCs. The CDR3 is CASSEEQGSFQPQHF. CDR3 DNA: TGTGCCAGCAGTGAGGAGCAGGGTTCCTTCCAGCCCCAGCATTTT.